The entry that follows covers one T cell receptor (beta chain) sequence. What antigen it recognizes has not been identified. No base quality values were provided; no much bigger clone lies one nucleotide off. This specimen belongs to a study of T cell responses to AZD1222 COVID-19 vaccine listed by TCRdb under 2021. The study in broad terms: Because spike-specific TCR depth and breadth did not differ between the two schedules, AZD1222 recipients who got a second dose at roughly 4 weeks were pooled with those who got a second dose at roughly 12 weeks. TCR sequencing covered fewer than 250 trial participants: 207 given two doses of AZD1222 and approximately 26 given two doses of MenACWY control vaccine. Trial participants were enrolled by age into subgroups of 18-55, 56-69 and 70-plus years, and around 150, 28 and 57 TCR-sequenced participants, respectively, were included in these subgroups. Points the paper makes about the study in general: Because no day 14 peak-response samples were available, repertoires were characterized only after the peak T cell response. Participants were mostly white British and included more females than males, and it was suggested by the authors that clonal diversity may have been underestimated. CD4 TCRs associated with the vaccine covered the entire spike protein, and the dominant responses were in regions 160-218 and 743-854. In the small 56-69-year group, the increase in depth fell short of significance, most likely because of low power. After two AZD1222 doses, spike-specific TCR breadth and depth were significantly higher than at day 0 and than in MenACWY recipients. Nearly half of unique spike-specific TCRs reportedly recognized epitopes outside regions mutated in the B.1.351 and B.1.1.7 variants. Conclusions about previously exposed vaccinees are limited because only six or seven AZD1222 recipients were SARS-CoV-2 seropositive at baseline.

Sample time point, as interpreted from the label and publication: baseline before first vaccination. Samples from vaccinated people were obtained from the UK trials COV001 and COV002, which included a single-blind randomized controlled phase 2/3 trial of AZD1222 (ChAdOx1 nCoV-19) in healthy adults. For TCRbeta chain sequencing, PBMC samples were collected from trial participants at day 0 and at day 28 after the second dose. The CDR3 regions of human TCRbeta chains were analyzed by immunosequencing. Regarding the original processing steps: Repertoire TCRs were matched against a reference library of SARS-CoV-2-specific TCRs generated with the MIRA antigen-specificity platform. Breadth was defined as the fraction of unique TCRs that were SARS-CoV-2-associated. Depth was defined as the fraction of total T cells that were SARS-CoV-2-associated. Using the MIRA data, each spike-specific TCR was mapped to the spike region that the TCR reacts to and placed in a CD4 or CD8 class. Log10-transformed breadth and depth values were compared by one-way ANOVA with Sidak's multiple comparisons tests. Held by TCRdb, this immuneACCESS table contains in-frame sequences only and omits some clones. Under half of the omission traces to an unresolved V gene where checked; the cause of the rest is unknown. The D gene and trimming were derived from the DNA, and the V and J assignments and clone size from that table. The sample table contains 140,000 to 150,000 clones; only one count was recorded for around 88% of them. The ten top clones hold about 16% of the sample.

This specimen consisted of peripheral blood, obtained on day 0 of AZD1222 vaccination. The TCR was taken from an adult in good health.

The DNA sequence is given as TGTGCCAGCAGTTCCCCGCGAGGGAACACTGAAGCTTTCTTT. It translates as CASSSPRGNTEAFF. The sequence links TRBV27 to TRBJ1-1, with the D gene uncertain. The CDR1 and CDR2 encoded by the germline V gene (reference sequence) are MNHEY and SMNVEV. From the cysteine through the phenylalanine, the CDR3 covers 14 amino acids. Kept here is only the CDR3 DNA, which spans 42 bases and is read in frame from base 1. V was cut back by 4 bases and J by 1 base, leaving a gap of 10 bases between them.